The TCR beta chain under discussion was sequenced for a study of blood T cell repertoires in COVID-19. As for the study in general: Researchers got acute and convalescent COVID-19 samples from the United States, Italy and Spain.

In the source study's methods: Amplification of reference gene primers provided the estimated nucleated cell counts. Clones were sequenced by immunoSEQ multiplex PCR, and TCRdb holds only the in-frame ones, with some missing. Clonal size and the V and J genes are those of that table, whereas D and trimming came from the DNA. The top ten hold less than 5% of the sample, which has 100,000 or so clones, roughly 95% seen once. The receptor was derived from a human donor with active COVID-19. The donor label of this sample is uncertain. Sequencing was performed on peripheral blood.

This chain's CDR3 is CAISGDSGASGYTF. The CDR3 nucleotides are TGTGCCATCAGTGGGGATTCAGGGGCGAGTGGCTACACCTTC. The chain recombines TRBV10-3 with TRBJ1-2; weak D call: TRBD1 (6 bases). CDR3 length: 14 amino acids. V lost 4 bases, J lost 7 bases, and 16 bases lay in between. Germline CDR1 is ENHRY and CDR2 is SYGVKD.